The sample holds one count of the clone carrying this T cell receptor beta chain. Its matching antigen is unknown. The data derive from a study of T cell responses to AZD1222 COVID-19 vaccine. General study results and limits: Among the donors, most were white British and more were female, and clonal diversity was possibly underestimated. Compared with day 0, the breadth and depth of the Spike-specific TCR repertoire rose significantly after two doses of AZD1222. Spike as a whole was targeted by vaccine-associated CD4 TCRs, dominant at 160-218 and 743-854.

Profiled with immunoSEQ multiplex PCR; TCRdb holds only in-frame clones, not every one. In the table there are about 170,000 clones, over 85% of which are singletons. The input for sequencing was peripheral blood, taken on day 0 of AZD1222 vaccination. This receptor was taken from an adult in good health.

CDR3 residues: CASSLQLISSDTYEQYF. The CDR3 DNA reads TGCGCCAGCAGCTTGCAGTTGATATCTAGCGACACCTACGAGCAGTACTTC. This chain uses TRBV5-1 with TRBJ2-7, with D perhaps TRBD2 (6 bases). Per germline, CDR1 SGHRS and CDR2 YFSETQ. Trimming removed 1 base at V and 2 bases at J, with 19 bases between. This CDR3 is 17 amino acids long. Variable domain in full (rest from reference TRBV5-1 and TRBJ2-7): KAGVTQTPRYLIKTRGQQVTLSCSPISGHRSVSWYQQTPGQGLQFLFEYFSETQRNKGNFPGRFSGRQFSNSRSEMNVSTLELGDSALYLCASSLQLISSDTYEQYFGPGTRLTVT.